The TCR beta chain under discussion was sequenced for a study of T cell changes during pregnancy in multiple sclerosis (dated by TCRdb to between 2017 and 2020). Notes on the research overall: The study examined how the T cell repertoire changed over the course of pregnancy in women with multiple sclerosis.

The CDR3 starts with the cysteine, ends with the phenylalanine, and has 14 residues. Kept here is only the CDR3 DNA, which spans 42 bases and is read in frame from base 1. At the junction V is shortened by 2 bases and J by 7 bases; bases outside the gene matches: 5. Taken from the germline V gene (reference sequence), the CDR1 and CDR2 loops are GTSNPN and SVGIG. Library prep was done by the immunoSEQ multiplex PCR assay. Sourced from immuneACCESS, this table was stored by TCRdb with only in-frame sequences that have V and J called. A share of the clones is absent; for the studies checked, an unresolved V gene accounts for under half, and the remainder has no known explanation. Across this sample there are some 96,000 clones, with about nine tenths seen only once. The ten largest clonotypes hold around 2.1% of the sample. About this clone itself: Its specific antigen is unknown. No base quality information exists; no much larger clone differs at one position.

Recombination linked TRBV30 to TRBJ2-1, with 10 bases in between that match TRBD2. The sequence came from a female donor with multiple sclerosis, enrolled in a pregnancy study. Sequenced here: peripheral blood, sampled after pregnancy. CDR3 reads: CAWSLSGGRNEQFF. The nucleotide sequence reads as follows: TGTGCCTGGAGTCTTAGCGGGGGGCGGAATGAGCAGTTCTTC.